The rows below give T cell receptor beta chains drawn from one sample of a study of CD8+CD57+ T cells in acquired aplastic anemia. In TCRdb, the reads were re-called with MiXCR into one record per CDR3 protein. The sample holds 150,000 to 200,000 distinct CDR3 sequences; 40% to 55% are singletons and the top ten take under 3%. What was sequenced was sorted CD4+, CD8+, or CD8+CD57+ T cells (not recorded which) from PBMCs. These receptor sequences come from a human donor in good health. Each CDR3 is given with its conserved first and last residue. A D gene is named only where the DNA matches it firmly. The size field is filled for only some rows; it gives once, few, many or a size class.

J	V	D	size	CDR3	DNA
TRBJ1-1	TRBV15	.	.	CATSSGGATNTEAFF	TGTGCCACCAGCAGTGGTGGGGCGACGAACACTGAAGCTTTCTTT
TRBJ1-4	TRBV6-1	.	many	CATLDRAANEKLFF	TGTGCCACGCTGGACCGCGCAGCTAATGAAAAACTGTTTTTT
TRBJ1-5	TRBV24-1	.	many	CATSQGLSNQPQHF	TGTGCCACCAGTCAGGGGCTGAGCAATCAGCCCCAGCATTTT
TRBJ2-3	TRBV19	TRBD1	many	CAIRQGGTDTQYF	TGTGCCATCAGACAGGGGGGCACAGATACGCAGTATTTT
TRBJ2-7	TRBV15	.	.	CATSSLKVSYEQYF	TGTGCCACCAGCAGTTTGAAAGTCTCCTACGAGCAGTACTTC
TRBJ2-1	TRBV7-8	.	.	CASSQSGNLPYNEQFF	TGTGCCAGCAGCCAGTCCGGGAACCTACCTTACAATGAGCAGTTCTTC
TRBJ2-1	TRBV24-1	.	many	CATSDTRSGSSYNEQFF	TGTGCCACCAGTGACACACGGTCGGGGAGCTCCTACAATGAGCAGTTCTTC
TRBJ2-1	TRBV19	TRBD2	many	CASSKSGSAYNEQFF	TGTGCCAGTAGCAAAAGCGGGAGCGCCTACAATGAGCAGTTCTTC
TRBJ2-7	TRBV9	.	.	CASSGPWGGEQYF	TGTGCCAGCAGCGGACCTTGGGGCGGTGAGCAGTACTTC
TRBJ2-1	TRBV7-1	TRBD2	.	CASSSGGFTSPRPIEQFF	TGTGCCAGCAGCTCGGGGGGGTTCACTAGCCCGAGGCCCATTGAGCAGTTCTTC
TRBJ2-7	TRBV6-4	.	.	CASSPERHGYEQYF	TGTGCCAGTTCGCCAGAGAGGCATGGATACGAGCAGTACTTC
TRBJ2-2	TRBV3-1	.	few	CASSQGSENTGELFF	TGTGCCAGCAGCCAAGGATCCGAGAACACCGGGGAGCTGTTTTTT
TRBJ2-2	TRBV10-2	TRBD2	.	CASSQASGRNTGEPFF	TGCGCCAGCAGCCAAGCTAGCGGGAGGAACACCGGGGAGCCGTTTTTT
TRBJ1-1	TRBV12-3/TRBV12-4	TRBD1	many	CASSLGTGGNTEAFF	TGTGCCAGCAGTTTAGGGACAGGGGGAAACACTGAAGCTTTCTTT
TRBJ2-7	TRBV5-1	TRBD1	.	CASSLWASGQGQLYEQYF	TGCGCCAGCAGCTTGTGGGCCTCGGGACAGGGCCAACTCTACGAGCAGTACTTC
TRBJ1-5	TRBV19	.	many	CASSISVINQPQHF	TGTGCCAGTAGTATATCAGTGATCAATCAGCCCCAGCATTTT
TRBJ1-2	TRBV6-1	.	many	CASSLQGYSGYTF	TGTGCCAGCAGCCTTCAGGGTTACTCTGGCTACACCTTC
TRBJ2-7	TRBV20-1	.	few	CSARDTRASTYEQYF	TGCAGTGCTAGAGATACGAGGGCCTCCACCTACGAGCAGTACTTC
TRBJ2-7	TRBV20-1	TRBD1	many	CSANRDREYEQYF	TGCAGTGCTAACCGGGACAGAGAATACGAGCAGTACTTC
TRBJ2-7	TRBV29-1	.	.	CSVGGQGVSYEQYF	TGCAGCGTCGGGGGTCAGGGTGTATCCTACGAGCAGTACTTC
TRBJ1-2	TRBV7-9	.	.	CASTRGRDGYTF	TGTGCCAGCACTCGGGGACGAGATGGCTACACCTTC
TRBJ2-1	TRBV6-1	.	few	CASSRDSTYNEQFF	TGTGCCAGCAGTCGGGACTCGACCTACAATGAGCAGTTCTTC
TRBJ2-7	TRBV20-1	.	few	CSADLDPSYEQYF	TGCAGTGCTGACCTTGACCCGTCCTACGAGCAGTACTTC
TRBJ2-3	TRBV10-1	.	.	CASSEAGGRRHTDTQYF	TGCGCCAGCAGTGAAGCAGGAGGGAGAAGACACACAGATACGCAGTATTTT
TRBJ2-3	TRBV24-1	.	many	CATSEQRADTQYF	TGTGCCACCAGTGAGCAGCGGGCGGATACGCAGTATTTT